The 29 T cell receptor beta chains below were found in one sample sequenced in a study of blood T cell repertoires in COVID-19 (dated by TCRdb to between 2020 and 2021). The library relied on the immunoSEQ multiplex PCR assay. TCRdb retrieved this table from immuneACCESS and kept in-frame rearrangements only. Not all clones are present; in checked studies, unresolved V genes account for under half, and no reason is known for the remainder. In all, the sample holds about 230,000 clones, and about nine tenths of those were seen once. Together, the top ten hold roughly a sixth of the sample. The specimen sequenced was PBMCs or T cells enriched from blood (not recorded which). The receptors come from a man aged 18 to 30 who had recovered from COVID-19.

The CDR3 loop reads CASSTGGLNTEAFF. The DNA of the CDR3 is TGTGCCAGCTCGACGGGAGGACTAAACACTGAAGCTTTCTTT. This sequence joins TRBV18 and TRBJ1-1; D is unclear. This CDR3 has 14 residues. The ends were cut back, 6 bases at V and 2 bases at J, with 13 bases in the middle. Germline V gene lookup returns CDR1 KGHSH and CDR2 LQKENI.

The V and J genes are TRBV28 and TRBJ1-1, with D maybe TRBD1 (5 bases). The CDR3 runs 15 residues. With 7 bases removed from V and 7 bases from J, the gap between germline ends came to 22 bases. CDR1 and CDR2 from the germline V gene are MDHEN and SYDVKM. CDR3 sequence: CASKLPKGHGGEAFF. CDR3 DNA: TGTGCCAGCAAGCTCCCCAAGGGGCATGGCGGTGAAGCTTTCTTT.

The chain employs TRBV5-4 and TRBJ1-2; 10 bases fit TRBD1. V was clipped by 3 bases and J by 6 bases; unmatched bases: 2. Germline lookup yields CDR1 SGHNT and CDR2 YYREEE (reference sequence). This CDR3 has 13 amino acids. CDR3 sequence: CASSWTGGDGYTF. DNA of the CDR3: TGTGCCAGCAGCTGGACAGGGGGTGATGGCTACACCTTC.

The chain joins TRBV11-2 to TRBJ2-7; TRBD1 might be the D (5 bases). The CDR3 covers 15 residues. Germline CDR1 and CDR2: SGHAT and FQNNGV. Trimming cost V 0 bases and J 4 bases, with 13 bases left between them. The CDR3, as DNA: TGTGCCAGCAGCTTAGAAGGGGTGGCAGTTTACGAGCAGTACTTC. This translates into CASSLEGVAVYEQYF.

This chain links TRBV27 with TRBJ2-1; TRBD2 agrees at 7 bases. CDR1 and CDR2 from the germline V gene are MNHEY and SMNVEV (reference sequence). CDR3 size: 16 residues. V gave up 4 bases and J gave up 0 bases; unmatched junction bases: 6. The CDR3 coding sequence is TGTGCCAGCAGTTCTCAGCGGGGATCCTCCTACAATGAGCAGTTCTTC. Translation gives CASSSQRGSSYNEQFF.

This clone was detected only once. The gene calls are TRBV7-9 and TRBJ1-3; TRBD1 aligns across 7 bases. Germline V CDR1 and CDR2: SEHNR, FQNEAQ (reference sequence). The CDR3 totals 15 residues. Unmatched junction bases numbered 6, after V lost 5 bases and J lost 2 bases. CDR3 sequence reads: CASSQGTAPGNTIYF. The CDR3 nucleotides are TGTGCCAGCAGCCAGGGGACAGCACCTGGAAACACCATATATTTT.

This clone has only one observation. The chain links TRBV9 to TRBJ2-7, with 11 bases fitting TRBD1. The length of the CDR3 is 15 residues. J gave up 2 bases and V 5 bases, and 6 bases lay outside the gene matches. Germline CDR1 reads SGDLS; CDR2 reads YYNGEE. The CDR3 protein is CASSTRTGGAYEQYF. The CDR3 bases are TGTGCCAGCAGTACAAGGACAGGGGGCGCCTACGAGCAGTACTTC.

This rearrangement joins TRBV11-3 to TRBJ2-7, with D maybe TRBD2 (5 bases). Trimming took off 5 bases at V and 3 bases at J, with 11 bases between the two ends. Germline CDR1 reads SGHNT; CDR2 reads YENEEA. The CDR3 loop spans 13 amino acids. CDR3 protein: CASSIGLDYEQYF. CDR3 coding DNA: TGTGCCAGCAGCATCGGACTGGACTACGAGCAGTACTTC. The variable domain in full, completed from reference TRBV11-3 and TRBJ2-7, reads EAGVVQSPRYKIIEKKQPVAFWCNPISGHNTLYWYLQNLGQGPELLIRYENEEAVDDSQLPKDRFSAERLKGVDSTLKIQPAELGDSAVYLCASSIGLDYEQYFGPGTRLTVT.

Concerning this clone: A read error may produce the germline difference seen at one junction end. This sequence joins TRBV5-1 and TRBJ2-1; the D is unclear. The CDR3 length is 14 residues. The germline gives CDR1 SGHRS, CDR2 YFSETQ. The CDR3 here is CASSLADSNNEQFF. DNA for the CDR3: TGCGCCAGCAGCTTGGCCGACTCCAACAATGAGCAGTTCTTC.

This clone was seen just once. This sequence joins TRBV21-1 and TRBJ2-1; no check of the table's D call, TRBD1, against the DNA was made. TRBV21-1 is a known pseudogene. CDR3 length equals 17 residues. The CDR3 region has the DNA TGTGCCAGCAGCAACGGCCAGGGGCAATTTCGGTACAATGAGCAGTTCTTC. Translating gives CASSNGQGQFRYNEQFF.

This clone was seen a single time. This chain connects TRBV15 to TRBJ2-1; D is perhaps TRBD2 (5 bases). V lost 3 bases and J 9 bases, leaving 24 bases between the germline ends. Germline V lookup: CDR1 LNHNV, CDR2 YYDKDF (reference sequence). CDR3 length: 17 residues. CDR3 nucleotides: TGTGCCACCAGCAGCCGGCTTTTCGGCTCGAGGGTGGGTGAGCAGTTCTTC. Encoded protein: CATSSRLFGSRVGEQFF.

The table lists this clone with a few counts. In the same sample, other DNA sequences code for this CDR3. The chain has TRBV20-1 and TRBJ1-2, with D unresolved. The V gene lost 3 bases and the J gene lost 6 bases, with 8 bases spanning the gap. Germline V gene lookup returns CDR1 DFQATT and CDR2 SNEGSKA (reference sequence). This CDR3 contains 11 residues. CDR3 region: CSASPGDGYTF. The DNA of the CDR3 is TGCAGTGCTAGTCCCGGGGATGGCTACACCTTC.

The rearrangement joins TRBV7-2 to TRBJ1-1; D is unresolved. This CDR3 comprises 16 residues. V was clipped by 5 bases and J by 0 bases, with 16 bases between them. CDR1 SGHTA and CDR2 FQGNSA come from the germline V gene. The chain's CDR3 is CASSPYGIHLNTEAFF. In DNA form, the CDR3 reads TGTGCCAGCAGCCCTTATGGTATACACCTGAACACTGAAGCTTTCTTT.

This chain links TRBV7-9 with TRBJ2-3; 8 bases line up with TRBD2. This CDR3 is built from 15 residues. The ends lost 5 bases at V and 0 bases at J; junction bases unmatched: 4. The germline CDR1 and CDR2 sequences are SEHNR and FQNEAQ (reference sequence). The CDR3 reads CASSDSGGSTDTQYF. DNA for the CDR3: TGTGCCAGCAGCGACTCGGGGGGGAGCACAGATACGCAGTATTTT.

This sequence joins TRBV27 and TRBJ2-1, with D perhaps TRBD1 (5 bases). Germline-derived CDR1 and CDR2 are MNHEY and SMNVEV (reference sequence). This CDR3 has 16 residues. The V and J ends lost 0 bases and 6 bases respectively, with 15 bases between them. CDR3 amino acids: CASSLSGLVNGNEQFF. The CDR3 nucleotides read TGTGCCAGCAGTTTATCGGGGCTAGTAAACGGCAATGAGCAGTTCTTC.

V is TRBV3-1 (or the pseudogene TRBV3-2) and J is TRBJ2-2; perhaps TRBD1 as D (5 bases). V lost 4 bases and J lost 3, with 12 bases in between. CDR1 and CDR2 from the germline V gene are LGHDT and YNNKEL (reference sequence). The CDR3 consists of 15 residues. CDR3 DNA: TGTGCCAGCAGCCCCCGTGGACAAGACACCGGGGAGCTGTTTTTT. Translation gives CASSPRGQDTGELFF.

The chain joins TRBV5-4 to TRBJ2-7; 8 bases line up with TRBD2. The CDR3 runs 15 residues. Germline loops: CDR1 SGHNT, CDR2 YYREEE (reference sequence). J lost 7 bases, V lost 0 bases, and 9 bases had no gene match. In DNA, the CDR3 is TGTGCCAGCAGCTTGGATCGGGGGGGCCCCGGAGAGCAGTACTTC. Translating gives CASSLDRGGPGEQYF.

V and J are TRBV2 and TRBJ1-1, with D hard to call. The CDR3 consists of 13 residues. Germline V CDR1 and CDR2: SNHLY, FYNNEI. Deletions cut 4 bases from V and 0 bases from J, with 6 bases between. The CDR3 DNA follows: TGTGCCAGCAGTGCCAGGATGAACACTGAAGCTTTCTTT. It is translated as CASSARMNTEAFF.

The chain couples TRBV18 to TRBJ1-1; 8 bases align to TRBD1. Per germline, CDR1 KGHSH and CDR2 LQKENI. Losses at the gene ends were 5 bases for V and 6 bases for J; bases not matched to a gene: 5. This CDR3 spans 13 amino acids. CDR3 loop: CASSSDRGAEAFF. The CDR3 bases are TGTGCCAGCTCATCCGACAGGGGCGCTGAAGCTTTCTTT.

This chain joins TRBV7-9 and TRBJ1-5, with D unclear. With 2 bases removed from V and 2 bases from J, the gap between germline ends came to 7 bases. The CDR3 has 14 residues. Per germline, CDR1 SEHNR and CDR2 FQNEAQ (reference sequence). This chain's CDR3 is CASSLSRGNQPQHF. The CDR3 DNA reads as TGTGCCAGCAGCTTAAGTCGGGGCAATCAGCCCCAGCATTTT.

V gene TRBV5-1 combines with J gene TRBJ2-3; D might be TRBD2 (5 bases). The CDR3 runs to 15 residues. Germline CDR1 and CDR2: SGHRS and YFSETQ. V lost 1 base to trimming and J lost 4 bases, with 13 bases between them. The CDR3 nucleotides read TGCGCCAGCAGCTTGACCCGCGGGTGGGCAGATACGCAGTATTTT. This gives the protein CASSLTRGWADTQYF.

This rearrangement joins TRBV4-2 to TRBJ1-4, with D perhaps matching TRBD1 (5 bases). The CDR3 runs 19 residues. V was pared by 0 bases and J by 2 bases, with 19 bases between. Germline V gene data show CDR1 as LGHNA and CDR2 as YNFKEQ. DNA for the CDR3: TGTGCCAGCAGCCAAGAGGATGCGGGGGTGGGACGGACTAATGAAAAACTGTTTTTT. Its protein is CASSQEDAGVGRTNEKLFF.

This chain connects TRBV18 to TRBJ2-5, with TRBD1 as a possible D gene (7 bases). The germline V and J ends were trimmed by 0 bases and 4 bases, with 12 bases remaining between them. From germline, CDR1 is KGHSH and CDR2 LQKENI. The CDR3 is made up of 15 amino acids. This CDR3 reads CASSPPGQGGETQYF. CDR3 DNA sequence: TGTGCCAGCTCACCACCGGGGCAGGGGGGAGAGACCCAGTACTTC.

CDR3 nucleotides: TGCAGCGTTGATCCGACAGGGACTAACTATGGCTACACCTTC. Encoded protein: CSVDPTGTNYGYTF. The chain links TRBV29-1 to TRBJ1-2; 7 bases align to TRBD1. CDR3 length: 14 residues. V shed 3 bases and J 0 bases; nucleotides not matched to a gene: 4. CDR1 SQVTM and CDR2 ANQGSEA come from the germline V gene. The full variable domain, completed using reference TRBV29-1 and TRBJ1-2, is SAVISQKPSRDICQRGTSLTIQCQVDSQVTMMFWYRQQPGQSLTLIATANQGSEATYESGFVIDKFPISRPNLTFSTLTVSNMSPEDSSIYLCSVDPTGTNYGYTFGSGTRLTVV.

The chain has TRBV11-2 and TRBJ2-5; a weak D match, TRBD2 (6 bases). There are 15 residues in the CDR3. In germline, CDR1 is SGHAT, CDR2 FQNNGV. The germline V and J ends were trimmed by 5 bases and 5 bases, with 18 bases remaining between them. The CDR3 nucleotides read TGTGCCAGCAGCCTTGTAGCGGCGCCGGGGGAGACCCAGTACTTC. Amino acid sequence: CASSLVAAPGETQYF.

The chain recombines TRBV14 with TRBJ2-5; 8 nucleotides match TRBD1. This CDR3 has 14 amino acids. Germline trimming cut 4 bases from V and 4 bases from J; bases unmatched to any gene: 5. From germline, CDR1 is SGHDN and CDR2 FVKESK. The CDR3 is CASSPYGQGETQYF. As DNA, the CDR3 is TGTGCCAGCAGCCCGTATGGACAGGGAGAGACCCAGTACTTC. Combining the CDR3 with reference TRBV14 and TRBJ2-5 gives the whole variable domain EAGVTQFPSHSVIEKGQTVTLRCDPISGHDNLYWYRRVMGKEIKFLLHFVKESKQDESGMPNNRFLAERTGGTYSTLKVQPAELEDSGVYFCASSPYGQGETQYFGPGTRLLVL.

This clone came up once. This chain joins TRBV7-2 and TRBJ2-5, with 9 bases lining up with TRBD1. This CDR3 is built from 14 residues. Per the germline V gene, CDR1 is SGHTA and CDR2 is FQGNSA. The V segment lost 6 bases and the J segment 5 bases; nucleotides outside the gene matches: 7. CDR3 bases: TGTGCCAGCAGTTCTCGACAGGGGGATGAGACCCAGTACTTC. Translated, it gives CASSSRQGDETQYF.

Concerning this clone itself: Mismatch with germline at one junction end may stem from a read error. The chain joins TRBV7-7 to TRBJ2-2; perhaps TRBD1 as D (6 bases). Per germline, CDR1 SSHAT and CDR2 FNYEAQ (reference sequence). The CDR3 spans 17 residues. CDR3 bases: TGTGCTAGCAGCTTAGCTTCGGCAGGGGATATCGCCGGGGAGCTGTTTTTT. Its translation is CASSLASAGDIAGELFF.

This chain links TRBV18 with TRBJ1-3; no clear D. The CDR3 loop spans 16 amino acids. V shed 0 bases and J shed 3 bases, with 12 bases lying between them. Germline assignment: CDR1 KGHSH and CDR2 LQKENI. CDR3 DNA: TGTGCCAGCTCACCACCCGTGAGGGTAGGTGGAAACACCATATATTTT. Protein sequence: CASSPPVRVGGNTIYF.